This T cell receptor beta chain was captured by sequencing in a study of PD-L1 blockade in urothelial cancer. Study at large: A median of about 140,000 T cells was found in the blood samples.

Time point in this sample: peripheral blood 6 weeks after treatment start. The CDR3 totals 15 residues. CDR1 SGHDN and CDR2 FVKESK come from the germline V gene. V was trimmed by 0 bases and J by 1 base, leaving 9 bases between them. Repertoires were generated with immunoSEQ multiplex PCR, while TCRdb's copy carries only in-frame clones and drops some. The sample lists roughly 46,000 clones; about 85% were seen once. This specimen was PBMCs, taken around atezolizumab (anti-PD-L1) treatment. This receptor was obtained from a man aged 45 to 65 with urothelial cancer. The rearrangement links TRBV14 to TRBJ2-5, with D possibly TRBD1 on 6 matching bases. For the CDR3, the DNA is TGTGCCAGCAGCCAAGACGGCAGGGGCCAAGAGACCCAGTACTTC. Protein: CASSQDGRGQETQYF. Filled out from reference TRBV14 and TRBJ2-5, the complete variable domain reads EAGVTQFPSHSVIEKGQTVTLRCDPISGHDNLYWYRRVMGKEIKFLLHFVKESKQDESGMPNNRFLAERTGGTYSTLKVQPAELEDSGVYFCASSQDGRGQETQYFGPGTRLLVL.